A selection of T cell receptor beta chains follows, all from one sample in a study of blood T cell repertoires in COVID-19. TCRdb's copy holds only in-frame clones and misses some; the assay was immunoSEQ multiplex PCR. This sample has over 250,000 clones, with around 89% found just once. The specimen was peripheral blood. These receptors all come from a woman aged 40 to 55 who had recovered from COVID-19. The CDR3 runs from the conserved cysteine through the conserved F or W. A D gene is named only where the DNA matches it firmly. Clone size is given for some rows only: seen once, a few or many times, or a class if the clone is expanded.

J: TRBJ2-5
size: .
D: TRBD1
V: TRBV7-8
CDR3: CASSPDRISLWTQYF
DNA: TGTGCCAGCAGCCCGGACAGGATCTCGCTTTGGACCCAGTACTTC

J: TRBJ1-2
size: .
D: .
V: TRBV28
CDR3: CASSLGGVANYGYTF
DNA: TGTGCCAGCAGTTTGGGGGGGGTGGCTAACTATGGCTACACCTTC

J: TRBJ2-1
size: .
D: .
V: TRBV28
CDR3: CASVGGGEPSYNEQFF
DNA: TGTGCCAGCGTTGGAGGGGGGGAACCCTCCTACAATGAGCAGTTCTTC

J: TRBJ2-4
size: .
D: .
V: TRBV4-3
CDR3: CASSQEGGGLAKNIQYF
DNA: TGCGCCAGCAGCCAAGAGGGGGGAGGCCTAGCCAAAAACATTCAGTACTTC

J: TRBJ2-1
size: .
D: .
V: TRBV5-1
CDR3: CASSLGGDNYNEQFF
DNA: TGCGCCAGCAGCTTGGGTGGGGACAACTACAATGAGCAGTTCTTC

J: TRBJ1-1
size: .
D: .
V: TRBV11-3
CDR3: CASSLEEDTEAFF
DNA: TGTGCCAGCAGCCTAGAGGAGGACACTGAAGCTTTCTTT

J: TRBJ2-7
size: once
D: TRBD1
V: TRBV27
CDR3: CASSLSQGAPYEQYF
DNA: TGTGCCAGCAGTTTAAGCCAGGGGGCTCCCTACGAGCAGTACTTC

J: TRBJ2-5
size: .
D: .
V: TRBV24-1
CDR3: CATSDFPGQGLYQETQYF
DNA: TGTGCCACCAGTGATTTTCCCGGGCAGGGACTGTACCAAGAGACCCAGTACTTC

J: TRBJ2-5
size: .
D: TRBD2
V: TRBV3-1/TRBV3-2
CDR3: CASSQDERTGGRETQYF
DNA: TGTGCCAGCAGCCAAGATGAGCGGACCGGGGGGAGGGAGACCCAGTACTTC

J: TRBJ1-2
size: .
D: TRBD1
V: TRBV4-3
CDR3: CASSPDRQGGGYTF
DNA: TGCGCCAGCAGCCCCGACCGACAGGGTGGTGGCTACACCTTC

J: TRBJ1-2
size: .
D: .
V: TRBV12-3/TRBV12-4
CDR3: CASNLGGGYTF
DNA: TGTGCCAGCAACTTGGGGGGTGGCTACACCTTC

J: TRBJ2-5
size: .
D: .
V: TRBV20-1
CDR3: CSARAETQYF
DNA: TGCAGTGCTAGGGCTGAGACCCAGTACTTC

J: TRBJ2-1
size: .
D: .
V: TRBV7-2
CDR3: CASSLAGGVDEQFF
DNA: TGTGCCAGCAGCTTAGCGGGGGGAGTGGACGAGCAGTTCTTC

J: TRBJ1-1
size: .
D: TRBD1
V: TRBV29-1
CDR3: CSGGTGVNTEAFF
DNA: TGCAGCGGTGGGACAGGGGTCAACACTGAAGCTTTCTTT

J: TRBJ2-1
size: .
D: TRBD2
V: TRBV6-1
CDR3: CASSEGASGSFWQFF
DNA: TGTGCCAGCAGTGAAGGGGCTAGCGGGAGCTTCTGGCAGTTCTTC

J: TRBJ2-3
size: .
D: TRBD2
V: TRBV12-5
CDR3: CASGRGEASTDTQYF
DNA: TGTGCTAGTGGGCGGGGGGAAGCTAGCACAGATACGCAGTATTTT

J: TRBJ1-5
size: .
D: TRBD1
V: TRBV27
CDR3: CASSFGRGDQPQHF
DNA: TGTGCCAGCAGTTTTGGCAGGGGGGATCAGCCCCAGCATTTT

J: TRBJ2-2
size: .
D: .
V: TRBV7-8
CDR3: CASSSLTPQGTGELFF
DNA: TGTGCCAGCAGCTCCCTCACCCCACAGGGCACCGGGGAGCTGTTTTTT

J: TRBJ2-5
size: .
D: TRBD1
V: TRBV18
CDR3: CASSPRDRSETQYF
DNA: TGTGCCAGCTCACCACGGGACAGGAGCGAGACCCAGTACTTC

J: TRBJ2-5
size: .
D: TRBD2
V: TRBV3-1/TRBV3-2
CDR3: CASSPPLAGQETQYF
DNA: TGTGCCAGCAGCCCCCCACTAGCGGGGCAAGAGACCCAGTACTTC

J: TRBJ2-3
size: .
D: .
V: TRBV5-6
CDR3: CASSLGLATQSTDTQYF
DNA: TGTGCCAGCAGCTTGGGTCTAGCCACCCAATCCACAGATACGCAGTATTTT

J: TRBJ1-1
size: few
D: .
V: TRBV5-1
CDR3: CASSLGGGGAEAFF
DNA: TGCGCCAGCAGCTTGGGAGGTGGAGGGGCTGAAGCTTTCTTT

J: TRBJ2-4
size: .
D: TRBD2
V: TRBV28
CDR3: CASSLGAGGPPVNIQYF
DNA: TGTGCCAGCAGTTTGGGAGCGGGAGGGCCCCCTGTAAACATTCAGTACTTC

J: TRBJ2-3
size: .
D: .
V: TRBV5-1
CDR3: CASSLGAQPGNTQYF
DNA: TGCGCCAGCAGCTTGGGGGCCCAACCAGGGAATACGCAGTATTTT

J: TRBJ1-2
size: .
D: .
V: TRBV20-1
CDR3: CSASSQTPDYGYTF
DNA: TGCAGTGCTAGTAGCCAGACTCCAGACTATGGCTACACCTTC

J: TRBJ1-5
size: .
D: .
V: TRBV27
CDR3: CASSFLSGNQPQHF
DNA: TGTGCCAGCAGTTTTCTTTCGGGCAATCAGCCCCAGCATTTT

J: TRBJ2-3
size: .
D: .
V: TRBV5-1
CDR3: CASSLEGLPADTQYF
DNA: TGCGCCAGCAGCTTGGAAGGACTTCCGGCGGATACGCAGTATTTT

J: TRBJ2-6
size: .
D: TRBD1
V: TRBV5-4
CDR3: CASNPPDRGALSGANVLTF
DNA: TGTGCCAGCAACCCCCCGGACAGGGGGGCTCTCTCTGGGGCCAACGTCCTGACTTTC

J: TRBJ2-5
size: .
D: TRBD2
V: TRBV7-2
CDR3: CASSLALAGRETQYF
DNA: TGTGCCAGCAGCTTAGCCCTAGCGGGCCGAGAGACCCAGTACTTC

J: TRBJ2-3
size: .
D: .
V: TRBV6-1
CDR3: CASSEGQASTDTQYF
DNA: TGTGCCAGCAGTGAAGGACAGGCCTCCACAGATACGCAGTATTTT

J: TRBJ2-1
size: .
D: .
V: TRBV21-1
CDR3: CASSAPGQGDYNEQFF
DNA: TGTGCCAGCAGCGCCCCGGGACAGGGTGACTACAATGAGCAGTTCTTC

J: TRBJ1-2
size: .
D: .
V: TRBV5-6
CDR3: CASSLGQNYGYTF
DNA: TGTGCCAGCAGCTTGGGCCAGAACTATGGCTACACCTTC

J: TRBJ2-1
size: .
D: .
V: TRBV3-1/TRBV3-2
CDR3: CASSQDGVGEQFF
DNA: TGTGCCAGCAGCCAAGACGGGGTAGGTGAGCAGTTCTTC

J: TRBJ2-7
size: .
D: TRBD2
V: TRBV29-1
CDR3: CSVEAYPSGSRDEQYF
DNA: TGCAGCGTTGAAGCTTACCCTAGCGGGAGTCGCGACGAGCAGTACTTC

J: TRBJ1-3
size: .
D: .
V: TRBV12-3/TRBV12-4
CDR3: CASGPGVRNTIYF
DNA: TGTGCCAGCGGGCCGGGGGTGCGAAACACCATATATTTT

J: TRBJ2-5
size: .
D: .
V: TRBV29-1
CDR3: CSVVLVQETQYF
DNA: TGCAGCGTTGTCCTAGTTCAAGAGACCCAGTACTTC

J: TRBJ2-3
size: .
D: TRBD2
V: TRBV9
CDR3: CASTGGGPTDTQYF
DNA: TGTGCCAGCACGGGGGGGGGCCCCACAGATACGCAGTATTTT

J: TRBJ2-7
size: .
D: .
V: TRBV6-2/TRBV6-3
CDR3: CASSPLDPGSLGQYF
DNA: TGTGCCAGCAGTCCCCTCGACCCGGGAAGTTTGGGGCAGTACTTC

J: TRBJ2-5
size: .
D: .
V: TRBV25-1
CDR3: CASSEGGTETQYF
DNA: TGTGCCAGCAGTGAAGGGGGGACCGAGACCCAGTACTTC

J: TRBJ2-6
size: .
D: .
V: TRBV19
CDR3: CARTGPSGANVLTF
DNA: TGTGCCAGGACAGGCCCCTCTGGGGCCAACGTCCTGACTTTC

J: TRBJ1-1
size: .
D: .
V: TRBV18
CDR3: CASSPRGGVPEAFF
DNA: TGTGCCAGCTCACCCCGGGGGGGGGTGCCTGAAGCTTTCTTT

J: TRBJ2-1
size: .
D: TRBD2
V: TRBV9
CDR3: CASSPLAGGGNEQFF
DNA: TGTGCCAGCAGCCCTCTAGCGGGAGGGGGGAATGAGCAGTTCTTC

J: TRBJ1-2
size: .
D: .
V: TRBV7-8
CDR3: CASSSRTDLNYGYTF
DNA: TGTGCCAGCAGCTCAAGGACAGACCTAAACTATGGCTACACCTTC

J: TRBJ1-1
size: .
D: .
V: TRBV30
CDR3: CAWSPTRGWDTEAFF
DNA: TGTGCCTGGAGTCCGACGCGGGGGTGGGACACTGAAGCTTTCTTT

J: TRBJ1-5
size: few
D: .
V: TRBV6-5
CDR3: CASSYSGDQPQHF
DNA: TGTGCCAGCAGTTACTCAGGGGATCAGCCCCAGCATTTT

J: TRBJ1-2
size: .
D: .
V: TRBV6-5
CDR3: CASSHRVGYTF
DNA: TGTGCCAGCAGCCACAGGGTAGGCTACACCTTC

J: TRBJ2-1
size: .
D: TRBD1
V: TRBV11-1
CDR3: CASSGTGGKQFF
DNA: TGTGCCAGCAGCGGGACAGGGGGCAAGCAGTTCTTC

J: TRBJ2-1
size: .
D: TRBD1
V: TRBV27
CDR3: CASSLLSDRLEQFF
DNA: TGTGCCAGCAGTTTATTGTCGGACAGGTTAGAGCAGTTCTTC

J: TRBJ1-6
size: .
D: .
V: TRBV5-6
CDR3: CASSLGGHLGSPLHF
DNA: TGTGCCAGCAGCTTGGGGGGACACCTAGGTTCACCCCTCCACTTT

J: TRBJ1-1
size: .
D: TRBD1
V: TRBV28
CDR3: CASSLLTGPPAFF
DNA: TGTGCCAGCAGTTTATTGACAGGGCCCCCAGCTTTCTTT

J: TRBJ1-2
size: .
D: TRBD1
V: TRBV29-1
CDR3: CSVSTGGDYGYTF
DNA: TGCAGCGTTTCCACAGGGGGAGACTATGGCTACACCTTC

J: TRBJ1-5
size: .
D: .
V: TRBV19
CDR3: CASSIAAGNQPQHF
DNA: TGTGCCAGTAGTATAGCGGCAGGGAATCAGCCCCAGCATTTT

J: TRBJ1-4
size: few
D: .
V: TRBV5-8
CDR3: CASSLMGAPDLFF
DNA: TGTGCCAGCAGCTTGATGGGAGCCCCGGATCTGTTTTTT

J: TRBJ2-1
size: .
D: TRBD1
V: TRBV10-3
CDR3: CAISSGQGGSYNEQFF
DNA: TGTGCCATCAGCTCGGGACAGGGTGGCTCCTACAATGAGCAGTTCTTC

J: TRBJ1-1
size: .
D: .
V: TRBV19
CDR3: CASSIGTLNTEAFF
DNA: TGTGCCAGTAGTATTGGGACACTAAACACTGAAGCTTTCTTT

J: TRBJ2-7
size: .
D: .
V: TRBV14
CDR3: CASSQASMVWRARGEQYF
DNA: TGTGCCAGCAGCCAAGCTTCTATGGTCTGGAGGGCCCGGGGGGAGCAGTACTTC

J: TRBJ1-2
size: .
D: .
V: TRBV29-1
CDR3: CSARGYGYTF
DNA: TGCAGCGCCCGGGGGTATGGCTACACCTTC

J: TRBJ1-5
size: .
D: .
V: TRBV6-5
CDR3: CASSYGLGRPQHF
DNA: TGTGCCAGCAGTTACGGTCTTGGCCGGCCCCAGCATTTT

J: TRBJ2-2
size: .
D: .
V: TRBV7-9
CDR3: CASKKSENTGELFF
DNA: TGTGCCAGCAAGAAGTCAGAGAACACCGGGGAGCTGTTTTTT

J: TRBJ2-7
size: .
D: TRBD1
V: TRBV6-2/TRBV6-3
CDR3: CASSSPDRSRYEQYF
DNA: TGTGCCAGCAGTTCCCCGGACAGGTCTAGGTACGAGCAGTACTTC